One and the same sample provided the 11 T cell receptor beta chains below, sequenced in a study of Ad26.COV2.S vaccination and SARS-CoV-2 variants. Using immunoSEQ multiplex PCR, the repertoire was profiled, and TCRdb retains in-frame clones only, with some absent. The repertoire holds roughly 380,000 clones, around 90% seen once, with under 4% in the top ten. The sequencing here drew on peripheral blood, taken after recovery from COVID-19. These receptors were taken from a human donor who had recovered from COVID-19.

J is TRBJ1-1 and V is TRBV4-1; D is perhaps TRBD1 (6 bases). Per the germline V gene, CDR1 is MGHRA and CDR2 is YSYEKL. Trimming left V 2 bases short and J 1 base short, with 8 bases between. The CDR3 has 14 amino acids. CDR3 amino acids: CASSQNRENTEAFF. CDR3 bases: TGCGCCAGCAGCCAAAACAGGGAGAACACTGAAGCTTTCTTT.

The chain carries TRBV7-9 and TRBJ2-1, with 15 bases matching TRBD2. The V and J ends lost 2 bases and 5 bases, in that order; junction bases with no gene match: 10. The CDR3 is made up of 19 amino acids. In germline, CDR1 is SEHNR, CDR2 FQNEAQ (reference sequence). For the CDR3, the DNA is TGTGCCAGCAGCTTATTGTTGGGGACTAGCGGGGGGTCCCACAATGAGCAGTTCTTC. Translating gives CASSLLLGTSGGSHNEQFF.

The CDR3 DNA follows: TGTGCCAGCAGCGCTTCCGGGACAGCCTACGAGCAGTACTTC. Amino acids: CASSASGTAYEQYF. V usage is TRBV6-5 and J usage is TRBJ2-7; 7 bases are shared with TRBD1. Germline CDR1 and CDR2: MNHEY and SVGAGI. The trim removed 6 bases at V and 2 bases at J, leaving 7 bases unmatched. The CDR3 consists of 14 residues.

The chain recombines TRBV18 with TRBJ2-6, with D possibly called TRBD1 or TRBD2 (5 bases each). The V end was cut by 2 bases, the J end by 0 bases, with 14 bases between. This CDR3 comprises 18 residues. Germline V gene data show CDR1 as KGHSH and CDR2 as LQKENI. Here the CDR3 DNA reads TGTGCCAGCTCACCAAATCCCCAGGGAGTCTCTGGGGCCAACGTCCTGACTTTC. Protein sequence: CASSPNPQGVSGANVLTF.

The chain links TRBV2 to TRBJ2-2; D is possibly TRBD1 (6 bases). V was cut by 7 bases and J by 6 bases, with 18 bases left in between. Germline values: CDR1 SNHLY, CDR2 FYNNEI. CDR3 length equals 15 residues. The CDR3 DNA reads as TGTGCCAGCACTGGGGACAATGTTTACGCCGGGGAGCTGTTTTTT. Translating it yields CASTGDNVYAGELFF. The whole variable domain, filled in from reference TRBV2 and TRBJ2-2, reads EPEVTQTPSHQVTQMGQEVILRCVPISNHLYFYWYRQILGQKVEFLVSFYNNEISEKSEIFDDQFSVERPDGSNFTLKIRSTKLEDSAMYFCASTGDNVYAGELFFGEGSRLTVL.

The V call is TRBV5-6, the J call TRBJ1-2; D is uncertain. CDR1 SGHDT and CDR2 YYEEEE come from the germline V gene. Trimming stripped 1 base from V and 8 bases from J, with 12 bases between. The CDR3 has 13 residues. Here the CDR3 reads CASSLLGREGYTF. For the CDR3, the DNA is TGTGCCAGCAGCTTGTTAGGGAGAGAGGGCTACACCTTC. Full variable domain (rest looked up from reference TRBV5-6 and TRBJ1-2): DAGVTQSPTHLIKTRGQQVTLRCSPKSGHDTVSWYQQALGQGPQFIFQYYEEEERQRGNFPDRFSGHQFPNYSSELNVNALLLGDSALYLCASSLLGREGYTFGSGTRLTVV.

The chain has TRBV4-1 and TRBJ2-3, with unresolved D. In germline, CDR1 is MGHRA, CDR2 YSYEKL. V was cut by 1 base and J by 6 bases, with 17 bases left in between. The length of the CDR3 is 16 residues. This CDR3 is CASSQVRLPSFDTQYF. CDR3 sequence (DNA): TGCGCCAGCAGCCAAGTACGACTCCCGAGTTTTGATACGCAGTATTTT.

This clone was detected only once. The chain couples TRBV12-3 or TRBV12-4 to TRBJ1-4, with D unclear. V was trimmed by 8 bases and J by 7 bases, leaving 8 bases between them. The length of the CDR3 is 11 residues. The CDR3 spells CASGTGEKLFF. CDR3 DNA: TGTGCCAGCGGAACTGGTGAAAAACTGTTTTTT.

V usage is TRBV10-1 and J usage is TRBJ2-7; 8 nucleotides align to TRBD2. The V gene's germline CDR1 is WNHNN and CDR2 SYGVQD (reference sequence). This CDR3 is built from 15 residues. J gave up 9 bases and V 0 bases, and 10 bases lay outside the gene matches. The CDR3 reads CASSESNSGDAGQYF. DNA for the CDR3: TGCGCCAGCAGTGAGTCGAATAGCGGGGATGCTGGGCAGTACTTC.

This rearrangement joins TRBV20-1 to TRBJ1-2; 8 bases are a match to TRBD1. The ends lost 3 bases at V and 8 bases at J; junction bases unmatched: 14. Germline values: CDR1 DFQATT, CDR2 SNEGSKA (reference sequence). The CDR3 sequence is 15 residues long. The CDR3 DNA is TGCAGTGCTAGTCCCCCGGACAGGGAGACAGGCGGCTACACCTTC. It yields the protein CSASPPDRETGGYTF.

The chain joins TRBV5-6 to TRBJ2-7; no reliable D call. Germline CDR1 and CDR2: SGHDT and YYEEEE. CDR3 length equals 14 residues. The ends were cut back, 2 bases at V and 1 base at J, with 10 bases in the middle. This chain's CDR3 is CASSFRTVSYEQYF. Written as DNA, the CDR3 is TGTGCCAGCAGCTTCAGGACCGTTTCCTACGAGCAGTACTTC.